Listed below are T cell receptor beta chains from one sample, sequenced in a study of shared clonotypes between healthy human individuals. Measured with immunoSEQ multiplex PCR; TCRdb has only the in-frame clones, and not every one. The top ten clones hold 0.55% to 0.7% of a sample with over a million clones, approximately 80% of them seen once. The source material was memory CD4+ T cells from PBMCs. All receptors come from a man younger than 30 in good health. Some clones in this sample may be carry-over from other donors' samples. Both conserved end residues are part of each CDR3.

CDR3 protein	V gene	J gene
CASSGQGFGEQYF	TRBV2	TRBJ2-7
CASRSLRVTYNEQFF	TRBV28	TRBJ2-1
CASSSYLARGSNEQFF	TRBV7-9	TRBJ2-1
CASTLRVDYGYTF	TRBV6-5	TRBJ1-2
CASSSPGTGNNEQYF	TRBV5-8	TRBJ2-7
CASSFGKGQNTEAFF	TRBV7-8	TRBJ1-1
CASSSLSVGTGSHEQYF	TRBV27	TRBJ2-7
CAWMSWRGRDINTGELFF	TRBV30	TRBJ2-2
CASSDRGRGEKLFF	TRBV28	TRBJ1-4
CASSISWDTQYF	TRBV19	TRBJ2-3
CAWSQGGGQPQHF	TRBV30	TRBJ1-5
CASDLGRANEQFF	TRBV28	TRBJ2-1
CASSLVVAGTYEQFF	TRBV5-1	TRBJ2-1
CASSFGGRITGELFF	TRBV5-4	TRBJ2-2
CASSLGQGDTEAFF	TRBV6-6	TRBJ1-1
CASRDRVGQPQHF	TRBV2	TRBJ1-5
CASSIQGGFAGNTIYF	TRBV19	TRBJ1-3
CASSLDRANTEAFF	TRBV5-1	TRBJ1-1
CARSAGRFRGEQYF	TRBV5-3	.
CASSPMGENEKLFF	TRBV27	TRBJ1-4
CASSPRQGSTDTQYF	TRBV18	TRBJ2-3
CSGVAYEQYF	TRBV20-1	TRBJ2-7
CSVRSTDTQYF	TRBV20-1	TRBJ2-3
CAWSVEGTGELFF	TRBV30	TRBJ2-2
CASNMGSGNTGELFF	TRBV7-8	TRBJ2-2
CASSVVAGSGTEAFF	TRBV9	TRBJ1-1
CAISAPNKEKLFF	TRBV10-3	TRBJ1-4
CASSFLSGRPTGGNQPQHF	TRBV28	TRBJ1-5
CAGGRALWFEQFF	TRBV2	TRBJ2-1
CASSPGTGGEETQYF	TRBV18	TRBJ2-5
CASSVRQGPGNTIYF	TRBV9	TRBJ1-3
CASSRTPGRAAEQYF	TRBV5-5	TRBJ2-7
CASSEEGAGTEAFF	TRBV2	TRBJ1-1
CASVRTAQSNGYTF	TRBV19	TRBJ1-2
CASSLDGRDRGELFF	TRBV5-1	TRBJ2-2
CASSLVLGQGGYEQYF	TRBV11-2	TRBJ2-7
CASSYLGGDQPQHF	TRBV6-6	TRBJ1-5
CASSPYREALSGDTQYF	TRBV18	TRBJ2-3